The 32 T cell receptor beta chains below come from one sample, sequenced in a study of blood T cell repertoires in COVID-19. Measured with immunoSEQ multiplex PCR; TCRdb has only the in-frame clones, and not every one. The data show 250,000 or so clones, 70% to 90% seen once. Sequencing was done on a sample of PBMCs or T cells enriched from blood (not recorded which). These receptors were collected from a woman aged 50 to 60 who had been exposed to COVID-19.

The chain is built from TRBV7-8 and TRBJ1-5, with TRBD1 matching 8 bases. This CDR3 has 16 amino acids. The ends lost 5 bases at V and 0 bases at J; junction bases unmatched: 6. Germline CDR1 SGHVS, CDR2 FQNEAQ. The CDR3 region has the DNA TGTGCCAGCAGCCGGACAGGGATCCTTAGCAATCAGCCCCAGCATTTT. Translated: CASSRTGILSNQPQHF.

This chain connects TRBV7-2 to TRBJ2-1, with D unresolved. The germline V and J ends were trimmed by 5 bases and 9 bases, with 11 bases remaining between them. This CDR3 has 12 residues. Germline CDR1 reads SGHTA; CDR2 reads FQGNSA. In DNA form, the CDR3 reads TGTGCCAGCAGCCGTACCCCGGGTGAGCAGTTCTTC. It is translated as CASSRTPGEQFF.

This sequence joins TRBV11-2 and TRBJ1-5; D not certain. CDR3 length: 13 residues. Trimming took 0 bases from V and 9 from J, leaving 9 bases between them. Per the germline V gene, CDR1 is SGHAT and CDR2 is FQNNGV. The DNA for the CDR3 is TGTGCCAGCAGCTTAGACGCGGAGGGGCCCCAGCATTTT. It is translated as CASSLDAEGPQHF.

This clone was detected once. The chain employs TRBV18 and TRBJ1-2; D remains ambiguous. CDR1 and CDR2 from the germline V gene are KGHSH and LQKENI. There are 13 residues in the CDR3. The germline V and J ends were trimmed by 6 bases and 4 bases, with 12 bases remaining between them. In nucleotides, the CDR3 is TGTGCCAGCTCTCTGGGAGCGTCCTATGGCTACACCTTC. Translation gives CASSLGASYGYTF.

This chain links TRBV29-1 with TRBJ1-1; a possible D gene is TRBD1 (5 bases). V lost 8 bases and J lost 4, with 26 bases in between. Germline CDR1 reads SQVTM; CDR2 reads ANQGSEA. The CDR3 is 16 residues long. The CDR3 loop is CSHPTVGGVCGTEAFF. The DNA of the CDR3 is TGCAGCCATCCAACCGTGGGGGGTGTTTGCGGCACTGAAGCTTTCTTT.

This rearrangement joins TRBV5-1 to TRBJ2-3, with D perhaps matching TRBD2 (5 bases). This CDR3 has 13 residues. With 5 bases removed from V and 0 bases from J, the gap between germline ends came to 7 bases. Germline V lookup: CDR1 SGHRS, CDR2 YFSETQ. CDR3 nucleotide sequence: TGCGCCAGCAGGAGGGATAGCACAGATACGCAGTATTTT. This encodes CASRRDSTDTQYF.

This rearrangement joins TRBV7-9 to TRBJ2-2, with a tentative D call TRBD1 (5 bases). The CDR3 is 14 residues long. CDR1 and CDR2 from the germline V gene are SEHNR and FQNEAQ (reference sequence). The V end was cut by 6 bases, the J end by 6 bases, with 14 bases between. CDR3 sequence: CASRIRASSGELFF. The DNA for the CDR3 is TGTGCCAGCAGGATCAGGGCTAGTTCCGGGGAGCTGTTTTTT.

The chain recombines TRBV9 with TRBJ1-2, with D possibly being TRBD1 (5 bases). V was shortened by 3 bases and J by 4 bases, with 13 bases between the two germline ends. The CDR3 is 14 amino acids. Germline-derived CDR1 and CDR2 are SGDLS and YYNGEE. CDR3 in DNA: TGTGCCAGCAGCGGTAAGGGGATGGGCTATGGCTACACCTTC. This translates into CASSGKGMGYGYTF.

The chain links TRBV27 to TRBJ1-5; D gene ambiguous. Trimming cost V 0 bases and J 4 bases, with 13 bases left between them. The CDR3 loop spans 16 amino acids. Per germline, CDR1 MNHEY and CDR2 SMNVEV (reference sequence). CDR3 sequence reads: CASSLSPLTGNQPQHF. CDR3 in DNA: TGTGCCAGCAGTTTATCCCCTCTGACGGGGAATCAGCCCCAGCATTTT.

This chain uses TRBV2 with TRBJ2-3; 8 bases are shared with TRBD2. The CDR3 is made up of 15 amino acids. V was pared by 7 bases and J by 2 bases, with 8 bases of the junction left unmatched. Germline V lookup: CDR1 SNHLY, CDR2 FYNNEI. The CDR3 sequence: CASTRAGAPTDTQYF. CDR3 DNA sequence: TGTGCCAGCACCCGAGCGGGGGCGCCCACAGATACGCAGTATTTT.

The chain uses TRBV4-3 and TRBJ2-4; D is possibly TRBD2 (6 bases). The CDR3 sequence is 16 residues long. Trimming removed 0 bases at V and 2 bases at J, with 11 bases between. CDR1 LGHNA and CDR2 YSLEER come from the germline V gene. In DNA form, the CDR3 reads TGCGCCAGCAGCCAAGACTCCGGGACTCCCAAAAACATTCAGTACTTC. This sequence encodes CASSQDSGTPKNIQYF.

The chain employs TRBV3-1 (or the pseudogene TRBV3-2) and TRBJ1-2; 8 nucleotides line up with TRBD1. CDR3 length equals 14 residues. Germline values: CDR1 LGHDT, CDR2 YNNKEL (reference sequence). The ends lost 6 bases at V and 4 bases at J; junction bases unmatched: 7. The CDR3 region is CASRPRGQVYGYTF. In DNA, the CDR3 is TGTGCCAGCAGACCCAGGGGACAGGTCTATGGCTACACCTTC.

V is TRBV3-1 (or the pseudogene TRBV3-2) and J is TRBJ2-3; TRBD2 might be the D (7 bases). The CDR3 contains 17 residues. Germline-derived CDR1 and CDR2 are LGHDT and YNNKEL (reference sequence). Trimming took 4 bases from V and 2 from J, leaving 19 bases between them. CDR3 bases: TGTGCCAGCAGCCTCGACCTTGCGGGGGCTTTCACAGATACGCAGTATTTT. It translates to CASSLDLAGAFTDTQYF.

This chain connects TRBV7-9 to TRBJ1-3, with D uncertain. The CDR3 loop spans 14 amino acids. Germline-derived CDR1 and CDR2 are SEHNR and FQNEAQ (reference sequence). V lost 3 bases and J lost 0, with 6 bases in between. Written as DNA, the CDR3 is TGTGCCAGCAGCTTGGAGATCTCTGGAAACACCATATATTTT. Translation gives CASSLEISGNTIYF.

The chain has TRBV4-2 and TRBJ2-1; 16 nucleotides line up with TRBD2. The CDR3 length is 16 residues. Germline V lookup: CDR1 LGHNA, CDR2 YNFKEQ. Trimming removed 1 base from V and 7 bases from J; junction bases left unmatched: 1. The CDR3 protein is CASSQVGLAGGNEQFF. The CDR3, as DNA: TGTGCCAGCAGCCAAGTGGGACTAGCGGGGGGGAATGAGCAGTTCTTC.

V usage is TRBV4-1 and J usage is TRBJ1-2, with D tentatively TRBD1 (6 bases). Germline V gene data show CDR1 as MGHRA and CDR2 as YSYEKL. Trimming stripped 2 bases from V and 0 bases from J, with 10 bases between. This CDR3 comprises 15 residues. The CDR3 nucleotides are TGCGCCAGCAGCCAATCTCCAGGGGCTAACTATGGCTACACCTTC. Amino acid sequence: CASSQSPGANYGYTF.

The CDR3, as DNA: TGTGCCAGCAGCAGGGGGGGAGTGGCTTTCTTT. Translating gives CASSRGGVAFF. The chain carries TRBV9 and TRBJ1-1; the D gene is possibly TRBD1 (6 bases). The CDR3 spans 11 residues. Trimming removed 4 bases at V and 11 bases at J, with 12 bases between. Germline V lookup: CDR1 SGDLS, CDR2 YYNGEE.

In nucleotides, the CDR3 is TGTGCCAGCAGGCAGACAGATACGCAGTATTTT. This codes for CASRQTDTQYF. The chain joins TRBV27 to TRBJ2-3; D is uncertain. The CDR3 extends over 11 amino acids. The V and J ends lost 6 bases and 3 bases respectively, with 4 bases between them. In germline, CDR1 is MNHEY, CDR2 SMNVEV (reference sequence).

The chain combines TRBV2 with TRBJ1-5, with no clear D. CDR3 length: 12 amino acids. The V end was cut by 7 bases, the J end by 4 bases, with 8 bases between. Germline assignment: CDR1 SNHLY and CDR2 FYNNEI. The DNA of the CDR3 is TGTGCCAGCACCAGTCAGAATCAGCCCCAGCATTTT. It yields the protein CASTSQNQPQHF.

This sequence joins TRBV10-3 and TRBJ1-5; 7 positions match TRBD1. The CDR3 loop spans 15 amino acids. Germline CDR1 and CDR2: ENHRY and SYGVKD. The V segment lost 6 bases and the J segment 4 bases; nucleotides outside the gene matches: 9. CDR3 sequence: CAIRAGTERNQPQHF. The CDR3 nucleotides read TGTGCCATCAGGGCTGGGACAGAGAGGAATCAGCCCCAGCATTTT.

The V gene is TRBV11-2, the J gene TRBJ1-1; no clear D. Trimming removed 0 bases from V and 0 bases from J, with 8 bases in between. This CDR3 is 15 amino acids long. Looked up from germline, CDR1 is SGHAT and CDR2 is FQNNGV. CDR3 nucleotides: TGTGCCAGCAGCTTAGAACGAGGGATGAACACTGAAGCTTTCTTT. Protein sequence: CASSLERGMNTEAFF.

The V gene is TRBV7-2, the J gene TRBJ1-5, with D hard to call. This CDR3 region has 15 residues. V dropped 3 bases and J dropped 7 bases, with 16 bases sitting between them. Germline V gene data show CDR1 as SGHTA and CDR2 as FQGNSA. CDR3: CASSLYGASGQPQHF. The CDR3 nucleotides read TGTGCCAGCAGCTTGTACGGAGCTAGCGGCCAGCCCCAGCATTTT.

This clone was detected only a few times. The chain carries TRBV30 and TRBJ1-2; TRBD1 aligns across 7 bases. The CDR3 has 13 residues. The trim removed 5 bases at V and 5 bases at J, leaving 8 bases unmatched. CDR1 GTSNPN and CDR2 SVGIG come from the germline V gene (reference sequence). The CDR3 protein is CAWSSGQSYGYTF. The CDR3 coding sequence is TGTGCCTGGTCTTCGGGACAGTCATATGGCTACACCTTC.

V gene TRBV6-5 combines with J gene TRBJ2-1; 7 bases match TRBD1. V gave up 6 bases and J gave up 10 bases; unmatched junction bases: 6. The CDR3 has 12 residues. Germline assignment: CDR1 MNHEY and CDR2 SVGAGI. CDR3 in DNA: TGTGCCAGCAGCGTACAGGGGAGCGAGCAGTTCTTC. Its protein product is CASSVQGSEQFF.

V gene TRBV3-1 (or the pseudogene TRBV3-2) combines with J gene TRBJ1-2; the D is unclear. Germline loops: CDR1 LGHDT, CDR2 YNNKEL (reference sequence). The CDR3 is made up of 15 amino acids. Trimming cost V 2 bases and J 8 bases, with 18 bases left between them. The CDR3 bases are TGTGCCAGCAGCCAACGACCGTCGGTATCGGGGGGCTACACCTTC. Translated: CASSQRPSVSGGYTF.

This rearrangement joins TRBV11-1 to TRBJ2-7; tentative D call: TRBD1 (5 bases). CDR3 size: 16 residues. Germline CDR1 and CDR2: SGHAT and FQDESV (reference sequence). V dropped 5 bases and J dropped 2 bases, with 19 bases sitting between them. The CDR3 reads CASSRGGRTIAYEQYF. CDR3 nucleotides: TGTGCCAGCAGCAGGGGCGGACGGACAATAGCCTACGAGCAGTACTTC.

CDR3 sequence (DNA): TGCAGCGCCTCCGGGACTAGAAACACAGATACGCAGTATTTT. This encodes CSASGTRNTDTQYF. J is TRBJ2-3 and V is TRBV29-1; 8 bases match TRBD2. The CDR3 spans 14 residues. The germline V gene has CDR1 SQVTM and CDR2 ANQGSEA. Losses at the gene ends were 7 bases for V and 2 bases for J; bases not matched to a gene: 8.

The chain couples TRBV9 to TRBJ2-2; 11 bases are shared with TRBD1. Looked up from germline, CDR1 is SGDLS and CDR2 is YYNGEE. The V segment lost 7 bases and the J segment 1 base; nucleotides outside the gene matches: 6. The CDR3 is 16 amino acids. In DNA form, the CDR3 reads TGTGCCAGCGGAAGGACAGGGGGCGGGAACACCGGGGAGCTGTTTTTT. Residues: CASGRTGGGNTGELFF.

This clone was picked up one time. The CDR3 sequence: CASQGQFSTDTQYF. As DNA, the CDR3 is TGTGCCAGCCAGGGACAGTTTAGCACAGATACGCAGTATTTT. The chain has TRBV19 and TRBJ2-3, with 7 bases aligning to TRBD1. The CDR3 is made up of 14 amino acids. V shed 9 bases, J shed 0 bases, and the junction held 6 bases outside the gene matches. Germline-derived CDR1 and CDR2 are LNHDA and SQIVND (reference sequence).

V gene TRBV30 combines with J gene TRBJ1-2; TRBD1 matches at 8 bases. V dropped 2 bases and J dropped 7; count of bases not matched to a gene: 6. This CDR3 has 13 amino acids. The germline gives CDR1 GTSNPN, CDR2 SVGIG (reference sequence). CDR3 amino acids: CAWSPTGDVGYTF. The CDR3 DNA follows: TGTGCCTGGAGTCCGACAGGGGACGTTGGCTACACCTTC.

This clone was seen just once. This chain connects TRBV5-1 to TRBJ2-7; TRBD1 is a possible D gene (7 bases). CDR1 is SGHRS and CDR2 is YFSETQ in the germline V gene. Trimming cost V 0 bases and J 3 bases, with 13 bases left between them. This CDR3 contains 15 residues. The CDR3: CASSLGGTADYEQYF. CDR3 bases: TGCGCCAGCAGCTTGGGCGGGACAGCTGACTACGAGCAGTACTTC.

This rearrangement joins TRBV19 to TRBJ2-3; 10 nucleotides align to TRBD1. Germline V CDR1 and CDR2: LNHDA, SQIVND (reference sequence). The CDR3 totals 14 residues. V shed 5 bases and J 5 bases; nucleotides not matched to a gene: 4. The CDR3 reads CASSSRTGGDTQYF. The CDR3 coding sequence is TGTGCCAGTAGTTCCCGGACAGGGGGAGATACGCAGTATTTT.